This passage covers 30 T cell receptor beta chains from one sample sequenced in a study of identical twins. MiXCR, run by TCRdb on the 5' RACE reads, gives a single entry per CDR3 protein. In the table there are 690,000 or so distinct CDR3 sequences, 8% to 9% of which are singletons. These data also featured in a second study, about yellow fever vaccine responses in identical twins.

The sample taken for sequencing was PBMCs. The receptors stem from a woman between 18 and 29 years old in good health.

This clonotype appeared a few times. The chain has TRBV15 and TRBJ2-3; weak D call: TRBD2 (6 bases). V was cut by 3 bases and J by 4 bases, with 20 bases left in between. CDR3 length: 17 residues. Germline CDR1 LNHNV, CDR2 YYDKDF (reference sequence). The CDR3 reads CATSSRSGGTPPDTQYF. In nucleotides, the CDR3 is TGTGCCACCAGCAGCAGATCCGGCGGGACGCCCCCAGATACGCAGTATTTT.

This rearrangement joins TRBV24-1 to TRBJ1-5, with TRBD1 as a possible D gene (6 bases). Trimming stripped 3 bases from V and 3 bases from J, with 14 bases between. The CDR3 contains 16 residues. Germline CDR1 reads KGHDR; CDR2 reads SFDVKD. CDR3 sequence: CATSDEGGDTNQPQHF. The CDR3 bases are TGTGCCACCAGTGATGAAGGGGGGGACACCAATCAGCCCCAGCATTTT.

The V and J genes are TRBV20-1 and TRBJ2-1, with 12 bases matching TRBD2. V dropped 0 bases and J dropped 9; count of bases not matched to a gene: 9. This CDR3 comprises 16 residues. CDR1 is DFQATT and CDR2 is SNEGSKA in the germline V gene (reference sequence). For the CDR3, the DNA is TGCAGTGCTAGAGATGCGACTAGCGGGAGTGGGGGTGAGCAGTTCTTC. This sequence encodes CSARDATSGSGGEQFF.

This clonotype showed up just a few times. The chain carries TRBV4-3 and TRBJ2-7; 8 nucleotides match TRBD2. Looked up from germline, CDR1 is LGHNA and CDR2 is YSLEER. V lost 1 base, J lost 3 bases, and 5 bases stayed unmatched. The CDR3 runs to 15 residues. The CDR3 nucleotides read TGCGCCAGCAGCCAAGGCCCGGGAGGGATCTACGAGCAGTACTTC. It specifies CASSQGPGGIYEQYF.

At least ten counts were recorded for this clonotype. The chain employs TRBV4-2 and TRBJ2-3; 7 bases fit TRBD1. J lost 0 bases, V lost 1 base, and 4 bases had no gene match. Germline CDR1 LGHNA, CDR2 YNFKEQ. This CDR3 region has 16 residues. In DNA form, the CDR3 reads TGTGCCAGCAGCCAAGGGACAGGCGCAAGCACAGATACGCAGTATTTT. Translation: CASSQGTGASTDTQYF.

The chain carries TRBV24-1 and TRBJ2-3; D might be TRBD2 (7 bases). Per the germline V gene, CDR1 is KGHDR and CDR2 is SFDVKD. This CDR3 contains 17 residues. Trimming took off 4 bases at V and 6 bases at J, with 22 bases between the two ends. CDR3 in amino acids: CATSDPDGEGVQDTQYF. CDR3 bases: TGTGCCACCAGTGACCCCGACGGGGAGGGGGTTCAGGATACGCAGTATTTT.

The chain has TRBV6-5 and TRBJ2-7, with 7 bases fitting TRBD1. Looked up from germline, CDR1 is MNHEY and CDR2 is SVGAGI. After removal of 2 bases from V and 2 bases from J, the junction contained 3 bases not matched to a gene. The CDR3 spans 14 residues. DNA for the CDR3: TGTGCCAGCAGTTACAGGGGGCGAACCTACGAGCAGTACTTC. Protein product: CASSYRGRTYEQYF.

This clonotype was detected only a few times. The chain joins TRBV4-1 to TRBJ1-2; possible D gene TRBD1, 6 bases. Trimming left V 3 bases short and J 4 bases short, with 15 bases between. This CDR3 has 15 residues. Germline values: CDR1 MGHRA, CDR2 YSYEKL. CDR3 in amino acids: CASSHGGQSTYGYTF. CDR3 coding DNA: TGCGCCAGCAGCCACGGAGGACAGAGTACCTATGGCTACACCTTC.

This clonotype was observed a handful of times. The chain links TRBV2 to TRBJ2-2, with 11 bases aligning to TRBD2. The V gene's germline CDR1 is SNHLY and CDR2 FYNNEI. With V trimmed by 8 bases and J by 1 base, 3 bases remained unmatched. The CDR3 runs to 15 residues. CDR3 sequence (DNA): TGTGCCAGCGATACTAGCGGGAGGAACACCGGGGAGCTGTTTTTT. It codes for CASDTSGRNTGELFF. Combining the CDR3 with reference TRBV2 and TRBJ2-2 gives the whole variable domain EPEVTQTPSHQVTQMGQEVILRCVPISNHLYFYWYRQILGQKVEFLVSFYNNEISEKSEIFDDQFSVERPDGSNFTLKIRSTKLEDSAMYFCASDTSGRNTGELFFGEGSRLTVL.

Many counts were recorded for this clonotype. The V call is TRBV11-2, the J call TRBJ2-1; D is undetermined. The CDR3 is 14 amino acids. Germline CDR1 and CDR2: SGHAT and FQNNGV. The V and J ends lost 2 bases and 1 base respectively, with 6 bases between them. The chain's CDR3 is CASSLFSSYNEQFF. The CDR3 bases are TGTGCCAGCAGCTTATTCTCGTCCTACAATGAGCAGTTCTTC.

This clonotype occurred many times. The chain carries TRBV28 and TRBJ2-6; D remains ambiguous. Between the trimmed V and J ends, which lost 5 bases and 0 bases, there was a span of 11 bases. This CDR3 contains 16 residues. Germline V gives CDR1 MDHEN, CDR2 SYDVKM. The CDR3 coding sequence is TGTGCCAGCAGTCGGACGACCTTCTCTGGGGCCAACGTCCTGACTTTC. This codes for CASSRTTFSGANVLTF.

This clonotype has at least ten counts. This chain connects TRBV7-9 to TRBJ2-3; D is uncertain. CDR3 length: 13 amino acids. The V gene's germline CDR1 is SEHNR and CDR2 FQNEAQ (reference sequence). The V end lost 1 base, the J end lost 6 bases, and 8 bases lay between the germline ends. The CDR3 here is CASSLGAIDTQYF. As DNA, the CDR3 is TGTGCCAGCAGCTTAGGAGCGATCGATACGCAGTATTTT.

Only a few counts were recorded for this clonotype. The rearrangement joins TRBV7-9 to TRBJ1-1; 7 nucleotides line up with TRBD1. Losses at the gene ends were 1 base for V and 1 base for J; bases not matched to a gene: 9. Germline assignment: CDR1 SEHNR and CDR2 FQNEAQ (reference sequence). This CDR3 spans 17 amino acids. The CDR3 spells CASSLERDSLGNTEAFF. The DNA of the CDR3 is TGTGCCAGCAGCTTAGAACGGGACAGCCTCGGGAACACTGAAGCTTTCTTT.

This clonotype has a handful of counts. This CDR3 reads CASSLTPLGPIQYF. The CDR3, as DNA: TGTGCCAGCAGTTTGACACCTCTAGGTCCCATTCAGTACTTC. This sequence joins TRBV12-3 or TRBV12-4 and TRBJ2-4; D not certain. Trimming cost V 3 bases and J 9 bases, with 15 bases left between them. CDR3 length: 14 residues.

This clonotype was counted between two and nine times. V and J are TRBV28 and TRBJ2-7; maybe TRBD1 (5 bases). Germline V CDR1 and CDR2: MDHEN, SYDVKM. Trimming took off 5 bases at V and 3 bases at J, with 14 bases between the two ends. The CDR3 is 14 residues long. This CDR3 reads CASSNNDGHYEQYF. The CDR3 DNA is TGTGCCAGCAGTAATAACGACGGACACTACGAGCAGTACTTC.

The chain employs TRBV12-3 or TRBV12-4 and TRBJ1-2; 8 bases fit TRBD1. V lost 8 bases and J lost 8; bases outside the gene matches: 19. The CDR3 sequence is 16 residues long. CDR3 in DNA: TGTGCCAGCGGACCGGACAGGGCGGCCAATTATGGAGGCTACACCTTC. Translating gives CASGPDRAANYGGYTF.

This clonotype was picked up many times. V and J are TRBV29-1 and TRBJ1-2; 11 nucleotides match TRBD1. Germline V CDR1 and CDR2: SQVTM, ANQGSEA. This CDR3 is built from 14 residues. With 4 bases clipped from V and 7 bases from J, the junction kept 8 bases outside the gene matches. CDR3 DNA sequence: TGCAGCGTTGCTCGGACAGGGGGCCCTAGTGGCTACACCTTC. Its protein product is CSVARTGGPSGYTF.

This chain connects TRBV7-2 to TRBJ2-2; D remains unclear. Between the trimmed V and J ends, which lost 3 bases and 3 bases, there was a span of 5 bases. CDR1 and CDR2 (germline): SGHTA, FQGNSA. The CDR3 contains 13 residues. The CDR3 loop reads CASSLKYTGELFF. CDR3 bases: TGTGCCAGCAGCTTGAAGTACACCGGGGAGCTGTTTTTT.

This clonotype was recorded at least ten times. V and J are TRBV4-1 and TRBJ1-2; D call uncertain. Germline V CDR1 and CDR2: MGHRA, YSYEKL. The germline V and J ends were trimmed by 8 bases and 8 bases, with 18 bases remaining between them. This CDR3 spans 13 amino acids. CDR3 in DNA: TGCGCCAGCTCCGGAATGGGCCCTAGGGGCTACACCTTC. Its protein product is CASSGMGPRGYTF.

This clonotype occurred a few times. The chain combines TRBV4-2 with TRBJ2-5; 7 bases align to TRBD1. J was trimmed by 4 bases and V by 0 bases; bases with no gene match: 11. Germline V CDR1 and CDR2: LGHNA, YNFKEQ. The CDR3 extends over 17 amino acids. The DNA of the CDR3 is TGTGCCAGCAGCCAAGATCCCCGGACAGGAAAAGGAGAGACCCAGTACTTC. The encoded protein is CASSQDPRTGKGETQYF.

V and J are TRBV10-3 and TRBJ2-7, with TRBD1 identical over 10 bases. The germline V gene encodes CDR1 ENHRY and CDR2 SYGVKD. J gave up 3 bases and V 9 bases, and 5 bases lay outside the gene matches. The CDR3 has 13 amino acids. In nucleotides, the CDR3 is TGTGCCATTGGACAGGGGGGGTTCTACGAGCAGTACTTC. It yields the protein CAIGQGGFYEQYF.

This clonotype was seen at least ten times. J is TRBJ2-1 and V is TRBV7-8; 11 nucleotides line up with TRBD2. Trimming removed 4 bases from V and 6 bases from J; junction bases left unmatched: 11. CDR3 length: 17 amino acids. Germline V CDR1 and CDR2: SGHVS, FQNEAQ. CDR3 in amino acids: CASSSTVLAGEPNEQFF. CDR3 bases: TGTGCCAGCAGCTCCACCGTACTAGCGGGAGAACCCAATGAGCAGTTCTTC. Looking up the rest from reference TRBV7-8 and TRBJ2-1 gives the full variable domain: GAGVSQSPRYKVAKRGQDVALRCDPISGHVSLFWYQQALGQGPEFLTYFQNEAQLDKSGLPSDRFFAERPEGSVSTLKIQRTQQEDSAVYLCASSSTVLAGEPNEQFFGPGTRLTVL.

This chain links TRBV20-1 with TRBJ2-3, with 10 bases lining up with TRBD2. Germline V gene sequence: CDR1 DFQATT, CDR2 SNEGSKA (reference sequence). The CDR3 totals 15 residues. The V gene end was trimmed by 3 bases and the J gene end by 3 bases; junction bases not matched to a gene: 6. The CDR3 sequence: CSARVSGRKTDTQYF. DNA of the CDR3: TGCAGTGCTAGGGTTAGCGGGAGGAAGACAGATACGCAGTATTTT.

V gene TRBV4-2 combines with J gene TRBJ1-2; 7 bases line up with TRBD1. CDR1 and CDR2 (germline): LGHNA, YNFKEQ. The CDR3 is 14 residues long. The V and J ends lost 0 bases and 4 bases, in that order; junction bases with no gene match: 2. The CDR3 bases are TGTGCCAGCAGCCAAGACGGGACAGTCTATGGCTACACCTTC. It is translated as CASSQDGTVYGYTF.

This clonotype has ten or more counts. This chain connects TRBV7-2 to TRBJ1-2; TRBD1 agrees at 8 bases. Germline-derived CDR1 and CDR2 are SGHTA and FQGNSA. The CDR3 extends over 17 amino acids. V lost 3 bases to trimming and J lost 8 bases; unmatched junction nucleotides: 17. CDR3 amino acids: CASSFGASRGLQGGYTF. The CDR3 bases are TGTGCCAGCAGCTTCGGTGCTAGCAGGGGGCTTCAGGGAGGCTACACCTTC.

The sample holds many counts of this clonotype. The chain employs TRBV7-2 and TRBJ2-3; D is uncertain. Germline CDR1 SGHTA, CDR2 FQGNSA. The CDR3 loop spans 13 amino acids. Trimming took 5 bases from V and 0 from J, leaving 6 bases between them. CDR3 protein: CASSESSTDTQYF. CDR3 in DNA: TGTGCCAGCAGCGAAAGTAGCACAGATACGCAGTATTTT.

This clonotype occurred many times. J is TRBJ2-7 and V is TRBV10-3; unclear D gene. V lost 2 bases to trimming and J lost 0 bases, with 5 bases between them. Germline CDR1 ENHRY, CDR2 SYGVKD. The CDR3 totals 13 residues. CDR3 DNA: TGTGCCATCAGTGAGGGAAACTCCTACGAGCAGTACTTC. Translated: CAISEGNSYEQYF.

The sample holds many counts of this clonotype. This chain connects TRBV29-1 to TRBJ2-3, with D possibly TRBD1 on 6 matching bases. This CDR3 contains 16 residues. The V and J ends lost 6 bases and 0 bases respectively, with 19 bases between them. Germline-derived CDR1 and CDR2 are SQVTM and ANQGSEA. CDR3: CSVTGGPPLSTDTQYF. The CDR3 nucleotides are TGCAGCGTGACAGGAGGCCCTCCGCTAAGCACAGATACGCAGTATTTT.

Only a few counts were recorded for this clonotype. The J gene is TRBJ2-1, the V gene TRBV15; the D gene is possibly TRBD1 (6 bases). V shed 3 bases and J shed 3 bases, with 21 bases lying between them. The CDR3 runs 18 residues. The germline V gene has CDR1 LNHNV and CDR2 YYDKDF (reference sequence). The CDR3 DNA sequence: TGTGCCACCAGCAGGGGAAGAGACAGGCTGGCTTACTACAATGAGCAGTTCTTC. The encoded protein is CATSRGRDRLAYYNEQFF.

Here the CDR3 DNA reads TGTGCCAGCAGCGTATGGACGGACCCCCGAGAGGAGCAGTACTTC. Translated: CASSVWTDPREEQYF. The chain uses TRBV7-6 and TRBJ2-7; D gene ambiguous. Trimming removed 5 bases from V and 7 bases from J, with 21 bases in between. This CDR3 contains 15 residues. The germline CDR1 and CDR2 sequences are SGHVS and FNYEAQ.